This T cell receptor beta chain appears in the sequencing data of a study of T cell responses to AZD1222 COVID-19 vaccine. Study-wide points: Unmutated regions of variants are reportedly targeted by nearly half of spike-specific TCRs.

For this clone: Its specificity is unknown.

Here immunoSEQ multiplex PCR was the method, and the copy in TCRdb shows in-frame clones only, minus some. The sample records approximately 80,000 clones, 80% to 90% being singletons. CDR3 length equals 13 residues. CDR1 is SGHNT, CDR2 YYREEE, per germline (reference sequence). The V gene lost 4 bases and the J gene lost 7 bases, with 12 bases spanning the gap. This sequence joins TRBV5-4 and TRBJ2-1; D uncertain. This sequence was found in an adult in good health. The source material was peripheral blood, sampled on day 0 of AZD1222 vaccination. The CDR3 loop reads CASSPPGGNEQFF. Here the CDR3 DNA reads TGTGCCAGCAGCCCCCCCGGTGGTAATGAGCAGTTCTTC.